The 9 T cell receptor beta chains below come from one sample, sequenced in a study of neurological immune-mediated disorders. TCRdb re-derived calls from the 5' RACE reads in MiXCR, one entry per CDR3 protein. The sample contains 20,000 to 25,000 distinct CDR3 sequences, less than 8% of which appear only once. Material: CD8+ T cells from blood. The receptors shown here come from a man aged 18 to 29 in good health.

In its sample, this clonotype was seen many times. The chain has TRBV14 and TRBJ2-6, with 7 bases aligning to TRBD1. The length of the CDR3 is 18 residues. V lost 5 bases, J lost 5 bases, and 15 bases stayed unmatched. The germline gives CDR1 SGHDN, CDR2 FVKESK. In nucleotides, the CDR3 is TGTGCCAGCAGCTCCTACCTAGGGACAGATCTCTGGGCCAACGTCCTGACTTTC. Its translation: CASSSYLGTDLWANVLTF.

This clonotype was counted many times. A read error may account for a junction end that differs from germline. J is TRBJ1-4 and V is TRBV29-1; TRBD1 matches 8 bases. This CDR3 has 15 residues. Looked up from germline, CDR1 is SQVTM and CDR2 is ANQGSEA. The CDR3 coding sequence is TGCAGCGTGGAAGCAGGGGGCTTTGCTAATGAAAAACTGTTTTTT. It yields the protein CSVEAGGFANEKLFF.

This clonotype showed up many times. This CDR3 reads CASSWTGEGYEQYF. In nucleotides, the CDR3 is TGCGCCAGCTCTTGGACAGGGGAAGGCTACGAGCAGTACTTC. The genes are TRBV5-1 and TRBJ2-7; TRBD1 aligns across 9 bases. Germline loops: CDR1 SGHRS, CDR2 YFSETQ. This CDR3 has 14 residues. Trimming at V came to 7 bases and at J to 3 bases, leaving 8 bases not matched to a gene.

This clonotype was seen a few times. V gene TRBV19 combines with J gene TRBJ1-6; D remains unclear. There are 13 residues in the CDR3. V was clipped by 5 bases and J by 8 bases, with 10 bases between them. CDR1 LNHDA and CDR2 SQIVND come from the germline V gene (reference sequence). The CDR3 bases are TGTGCCAGTAGTCTGTTCGAGGATTCACCCCTCCACTTT. Amino acid sequence: CASSLFEDSPLHF. Filled out from reference TRBV19 and TRBJ1-6, the complete variable domain reads DGGITQSPKYLFRKEGQNVTLSCEQNLNHDAMYWYRQDPGQGLRLIYYSQIVNDFQKGDIAEGYSVSREKKESFPLTVTSAQKNPTAFYLCASSLFEDSPLHFGNGTRLTVT.

This clonotype was observed many times. This chain links TRBV5-1 with TRBJ2-7, with a possible D match to TRBD1 (5 bases). V gave up 2 bases and J gave up 7 bases, with 19 bases separating them. This CDR3 region has 15 residues. Per germline, CDR1 SGHRS and CDR2 YFSETQ. The DNA for the CDR3 is TGCGCCAGCAGCTTACAGGAGCTTCCTTCCTGGGAGCAGTACTTC. Its protein is CASSLQELPSWEQYF.

The table lists this clonotype with a few counts. One junction end disagrees with the germline gene, perhaps due to a read error. This rearrangement joins TRBV20-1 to TRBJ2-2; 7 positions match TRBD1. CDR3 length: 17 amino acids. Germline V CDR1 and CDR2: DFQATT, SNEGSKA (reference sequence). The CDR3 region is CSATRKPGQDNTAELFF. The CDR3, as DNA: TGCAGTGCTACCCGAAAACCAGGACAGGATAACACCGCGGAGCTGTTTTTT.

This clonotype was recorded at least ten times. The chain has TRBV6-5 and TRBJ1-6, with D possibly being TRBD1 (6 bases). The CDR3 has 20 amino acids. Per germline, CDR1 MNHEY and CDR2 SVGAGI. The ends were cut back, 2 bases at V and 10 bases at J, with 30 bases in the middle. The CDR3 DNA reads TGTGCCAGCAGTTACCTGGCGATGCTCACCCCAGCGACGGGGACATCACCCCTCCACTTT. It specifies CASSYLAMLTPATGTSPLHF.

Many counts were recorded for this clonotype. V usage is TRBV9 and J usage is TRBJ2-7; 9 nucleotides agree with TRBD1. In germline, CDR1 is SGDLS, CDR2 YYNGEE. This CDR3 comprises 15 residues. V lost 3 bases and J lost 5; bases outside the gene matches: 9. The CDR3 sequence: CASSASGTGFDEQYF. DNA for the CDR3: TGTGCCAGCAGCGCATCCGGGACAGGGTTCGACGAGCAGTACTTC.

This clonotype was detected ten times or more. The rearrangement uses TRBV10-3 and TRBJ2-5, with 11 bases matching TRBD2. Germline CDR1 reads ENHRY; CDR2 reads SYGVKD. The V segment lost 3 bases and the J segment 4 bases; nucleotides outside the gene matches: 4. This CDR3 region has 15 residues. CDR3 coding DNA: TGTGCCATCAGTGACCCTAGCGGGGGGCGAGAGACCCAGTACTTC. It encodes CAISDPSGGRETQYF.